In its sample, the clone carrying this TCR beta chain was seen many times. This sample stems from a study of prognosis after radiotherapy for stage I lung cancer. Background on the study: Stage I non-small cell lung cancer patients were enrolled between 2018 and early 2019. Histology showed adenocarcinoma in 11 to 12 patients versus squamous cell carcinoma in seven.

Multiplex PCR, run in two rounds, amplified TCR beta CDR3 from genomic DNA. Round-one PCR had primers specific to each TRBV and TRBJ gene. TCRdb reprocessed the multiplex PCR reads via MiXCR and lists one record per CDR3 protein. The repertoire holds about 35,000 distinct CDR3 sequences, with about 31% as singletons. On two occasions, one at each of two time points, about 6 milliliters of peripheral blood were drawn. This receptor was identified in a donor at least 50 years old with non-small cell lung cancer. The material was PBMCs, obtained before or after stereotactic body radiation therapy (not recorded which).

CDR3 residues: CASSQDVDGSYEQYF. For the CDR3, the DNA is TGTGCCAGCAGCCAAGATGTGGATGGCTCCTACGAGCAGTACTTC. This chain connects TRBV4-2 to TRBJ2-7; unclear D gene. The V and J ends lost 0 bases and 0 bases respectively, with 9 bases between them. CDR1 and CDR2 from the germline V gene are LGHNA and YNFKEQ. This CDR3 region has 15 residues.